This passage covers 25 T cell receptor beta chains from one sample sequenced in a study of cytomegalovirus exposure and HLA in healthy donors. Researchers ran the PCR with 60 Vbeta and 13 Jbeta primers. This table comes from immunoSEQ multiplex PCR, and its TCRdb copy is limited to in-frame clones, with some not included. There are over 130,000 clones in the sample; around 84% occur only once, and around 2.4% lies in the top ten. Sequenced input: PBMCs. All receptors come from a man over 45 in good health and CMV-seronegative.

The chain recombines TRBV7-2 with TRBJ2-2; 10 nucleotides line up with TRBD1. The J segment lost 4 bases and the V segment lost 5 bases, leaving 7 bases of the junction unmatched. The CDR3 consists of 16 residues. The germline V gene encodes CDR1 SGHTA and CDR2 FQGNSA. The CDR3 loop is CASSPRGQGSTGELFF. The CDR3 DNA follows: TGTGCCAGCAGCCCGAGGGGACAGGGGAGCACCGGGGAGCTGTTTTTT.

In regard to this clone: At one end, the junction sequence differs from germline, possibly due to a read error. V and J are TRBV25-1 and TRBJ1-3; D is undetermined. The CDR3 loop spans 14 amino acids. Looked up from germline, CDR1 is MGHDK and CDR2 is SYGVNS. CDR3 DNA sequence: TGTGCCAGCAGTCCGACCATCTCTGGAGACACCATATATTTT. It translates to CASSPTISGDTIYF.

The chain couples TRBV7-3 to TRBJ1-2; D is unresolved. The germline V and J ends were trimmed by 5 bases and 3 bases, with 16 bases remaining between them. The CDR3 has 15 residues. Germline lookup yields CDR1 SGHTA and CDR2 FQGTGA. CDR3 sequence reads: CASSARPGSDYGYTF. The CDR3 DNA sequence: TGTGCCAGCAGCGCCAGGCCGGGGTCGGACTATGGCTACACCTTC. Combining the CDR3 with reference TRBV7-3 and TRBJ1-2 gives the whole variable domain GAGVSQTPSNKVTEKGKYVELRCDPISGHTALYWYRQSLGQGPEFLIYFQGTGAADDSGLPNDRFFAVRPEGSVSTLKIQRTERGDSAVYLCASSARPGSDYGYTFGSGTRLTVV.

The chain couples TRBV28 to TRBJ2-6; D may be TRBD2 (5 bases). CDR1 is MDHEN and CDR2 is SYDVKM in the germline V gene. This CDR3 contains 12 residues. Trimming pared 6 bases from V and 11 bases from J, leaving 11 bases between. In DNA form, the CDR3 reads TGTGCCAGCAGCCAAGGAGGCGACGTCCTGACTTTC. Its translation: CASSQGGDVLTF. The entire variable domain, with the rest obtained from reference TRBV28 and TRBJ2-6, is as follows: DVKVTQSSRYLVKRTGEKVFLECVQDMDHENMFWYRQDPGLGLRLIYFSYDVKMKEKGDIPEGYSVSREKKERFSLILESASTNQTSMYLCASSQGGDVLTFGAGSRLTVL.

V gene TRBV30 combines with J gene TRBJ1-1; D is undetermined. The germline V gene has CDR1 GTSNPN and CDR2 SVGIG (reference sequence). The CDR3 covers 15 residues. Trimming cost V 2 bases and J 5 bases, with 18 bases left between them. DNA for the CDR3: TGTGCCTGGAGTAAAGGAGCCTCTATCGGGACTGAAGCTTTCTTT. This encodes CAWSKGASIGTEAFF.

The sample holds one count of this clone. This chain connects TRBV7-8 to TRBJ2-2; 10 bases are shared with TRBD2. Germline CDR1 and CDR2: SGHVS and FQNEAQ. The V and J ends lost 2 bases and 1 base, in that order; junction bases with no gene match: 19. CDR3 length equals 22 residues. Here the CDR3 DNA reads TGTGCCAGCAGCTTATATCCCCCTGCGTCTAGCGGGAGAGGGGAGAACACCGGGGAGCTGTTTTTT. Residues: CASSLYPPASSGRGENTGELFF. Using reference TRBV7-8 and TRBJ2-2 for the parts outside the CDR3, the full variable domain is GAGVSQSPRYKVAKRGQDVALRCDPISGHVSLFWYQQALGQGPEFLTYFQNEAQLDKSGLPSDRFFAERPEGSVSTLKIQRTQQEDSAVYLCASSLYPPASSGRGENTGELFFGEGSRLTVL.

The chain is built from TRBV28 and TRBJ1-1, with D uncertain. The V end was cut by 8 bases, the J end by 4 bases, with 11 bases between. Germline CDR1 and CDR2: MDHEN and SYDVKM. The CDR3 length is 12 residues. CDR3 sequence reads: CASRVTVTEAFF. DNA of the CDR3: TGTGCCAGCCGAGTGACTGTCACTGAAGCTTTCTTT.

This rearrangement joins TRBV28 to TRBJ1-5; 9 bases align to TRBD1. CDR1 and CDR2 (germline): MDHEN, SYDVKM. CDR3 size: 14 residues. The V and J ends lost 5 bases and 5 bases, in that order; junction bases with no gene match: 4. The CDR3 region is CASSVQGAHQPQHF. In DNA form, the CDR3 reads TGTGCCAGCAGTGTACAGGGGGCCCATCAGCCCCAGCATTTT.

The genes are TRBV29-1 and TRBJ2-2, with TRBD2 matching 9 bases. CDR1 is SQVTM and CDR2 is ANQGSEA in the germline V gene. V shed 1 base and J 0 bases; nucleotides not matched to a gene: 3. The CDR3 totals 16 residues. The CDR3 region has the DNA TGCAGCGTTGAAGGCCCTAGCGGGGCGAACACCGGGGAGCTGTTTTTT. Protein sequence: CSVEGPSGANTGELFF.

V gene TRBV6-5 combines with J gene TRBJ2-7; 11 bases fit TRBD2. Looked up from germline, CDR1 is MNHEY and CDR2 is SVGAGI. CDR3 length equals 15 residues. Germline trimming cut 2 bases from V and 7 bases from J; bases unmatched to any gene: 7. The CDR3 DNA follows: TGTGCCAGCAGTTACGGCGGAGTAGCGGGAGGGGAGCAGTACTTC. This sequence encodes CASSYGGVAGGEQYF.

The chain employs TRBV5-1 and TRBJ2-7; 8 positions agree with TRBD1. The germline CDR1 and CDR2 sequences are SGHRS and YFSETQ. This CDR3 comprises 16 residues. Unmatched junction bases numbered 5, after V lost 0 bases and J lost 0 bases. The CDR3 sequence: CASSLAGTGSSYEQYF. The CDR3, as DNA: TGCGCCAGCAGCTTGGCCGGGACAGGAAGCTCCTACGAGCAGTACTTC.

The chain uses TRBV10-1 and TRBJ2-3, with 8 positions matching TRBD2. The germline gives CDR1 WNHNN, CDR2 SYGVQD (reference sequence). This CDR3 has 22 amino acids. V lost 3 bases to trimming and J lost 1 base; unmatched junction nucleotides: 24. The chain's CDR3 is CASSEVVNIRAGGLRGTDTQYF. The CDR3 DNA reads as TGCGCCAGCAGTGAAGTTGTAAATATAAGGGCGGGGGGCTTGCGTGGCACAGATACGCAGTATTTT.

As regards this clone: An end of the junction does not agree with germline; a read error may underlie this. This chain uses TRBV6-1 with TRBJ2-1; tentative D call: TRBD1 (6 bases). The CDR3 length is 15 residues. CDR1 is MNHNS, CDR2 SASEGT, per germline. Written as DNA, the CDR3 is TGTGCCAGCAAGACACAGGGCGACTCCTACGATGAGCAGTTCTTC. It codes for CASKTQGDSYDEQFF.

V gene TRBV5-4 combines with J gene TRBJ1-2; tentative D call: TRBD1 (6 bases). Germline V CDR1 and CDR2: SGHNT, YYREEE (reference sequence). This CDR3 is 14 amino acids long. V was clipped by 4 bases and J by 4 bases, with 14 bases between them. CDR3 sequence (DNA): TGTGCCAGCAGCAGCATAGGACAGCTCTATGGCTACACCTTC. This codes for CASSSIGQLYGYTF. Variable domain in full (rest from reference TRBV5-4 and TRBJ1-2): ETGVTQSPTHLIKTRGQQVTLRCSSQSGHNTVSWYQQALGQGPQFIFQYYREEENGRGNFPPRFSGLQFPNYSSELNVNALELDDSALYLCASSSIGQLYGYTFGSGTRLTVV.

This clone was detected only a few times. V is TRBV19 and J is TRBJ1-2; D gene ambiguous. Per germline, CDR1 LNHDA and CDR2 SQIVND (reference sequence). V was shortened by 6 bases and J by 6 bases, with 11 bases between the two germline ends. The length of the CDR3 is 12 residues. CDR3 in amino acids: CASSPGIHGYTF. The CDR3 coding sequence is TGTGCCAGTAGCCCCGGGATTCATGGCTACACCTTC.

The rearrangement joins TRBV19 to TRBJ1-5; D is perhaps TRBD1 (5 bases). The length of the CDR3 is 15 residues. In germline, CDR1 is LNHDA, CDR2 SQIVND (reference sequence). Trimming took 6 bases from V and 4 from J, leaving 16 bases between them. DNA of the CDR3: TGTGCCAGTAGGACGACCTGGGGGGGAAATCAGCCCCAGCATTTT. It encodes CASRTTWGGNQPQHF.

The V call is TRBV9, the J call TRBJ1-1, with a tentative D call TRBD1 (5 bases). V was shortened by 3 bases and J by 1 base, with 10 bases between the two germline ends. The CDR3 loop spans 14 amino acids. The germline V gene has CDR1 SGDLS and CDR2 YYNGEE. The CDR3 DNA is TGTGCCAGCAGCGAGGGCAGGGCGAACACTGAAGCTTTCTTT. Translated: CASSEGRANTEAFF.

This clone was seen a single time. The CDR3 loop reads CAWSDVGDIQYF. In DNA, the CDR3 is TGTGCCTGGAGTGACGTTGGAGACATTCAGTACTTC. V is TRBV30 and J is TRBJ2-4; the D is unclear. Germline CDR1 and CDR2: GTSNPN and SVGIG (reference sequence). The length of the CDR3 is 12 residues. Between the trimmed V and J ends, which lost 1 base and 8 bases, there was a span of 9 bases.

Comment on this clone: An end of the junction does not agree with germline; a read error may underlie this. The CDR3 loop is CASTEGPGNTEAFF. The CDR3 nucleotides are TGTGCCAGCACTGAAGGCCCGGGGAACACTGAAGCTTTCTTT. The V call is TRBV6-1, the J call TRBJ1-1; D remains unclear. This CDR3 comprises 14 residues. Per the germline V gene, CDR1 is MNHNS and CDR2 is SASEGT.

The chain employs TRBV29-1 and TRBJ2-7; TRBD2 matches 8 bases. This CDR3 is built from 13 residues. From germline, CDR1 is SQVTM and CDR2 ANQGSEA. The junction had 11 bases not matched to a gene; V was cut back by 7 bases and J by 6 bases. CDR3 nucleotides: TGCAGCGGGAGGGGGAGCGGGAGAGGCGAGCAGTACTTC. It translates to CSGRGSGRGEQYF.

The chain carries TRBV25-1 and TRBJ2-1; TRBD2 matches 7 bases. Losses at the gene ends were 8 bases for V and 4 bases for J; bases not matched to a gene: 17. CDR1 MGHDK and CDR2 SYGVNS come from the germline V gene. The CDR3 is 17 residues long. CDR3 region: CASGEWLDGGGYNEQFF. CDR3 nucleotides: TGTGCCAGCGGGGAATGGCTTGACGGCGGGGGTTACAATGAGCAGTTCTTC. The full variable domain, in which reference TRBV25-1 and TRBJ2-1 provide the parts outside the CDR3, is EADIYQTPRYLVIGTGKKITLECSQTMGHDKMYWYQQDPGMELHLIHYSYGVNSTEKGDLSSESTVSRIRTEHFPLTLESARPSHTSQYLCASGEWLDGGGYNEQFFGPGTRLTVL.

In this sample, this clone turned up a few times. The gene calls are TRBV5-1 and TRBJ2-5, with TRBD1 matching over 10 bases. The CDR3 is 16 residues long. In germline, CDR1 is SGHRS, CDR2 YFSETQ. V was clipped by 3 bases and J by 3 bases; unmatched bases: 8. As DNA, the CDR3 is TGCGCCAGCAGCTCCGGGACAGGGGTTAGAGAAGAGACCCAGTACTTC. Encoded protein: CASSSGTGVREETQYF. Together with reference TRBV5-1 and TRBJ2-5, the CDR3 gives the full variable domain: KAGVTQTPRYLIKTRGQQVTLSCSPISGHRSVSWYQQTPGQGLQFLFEYFSETQRNKGNFPGRFSGRQFSNSRSEMNVSTLELGDSALYLCASSSGTGVREETQYFGPGTRLLVL.

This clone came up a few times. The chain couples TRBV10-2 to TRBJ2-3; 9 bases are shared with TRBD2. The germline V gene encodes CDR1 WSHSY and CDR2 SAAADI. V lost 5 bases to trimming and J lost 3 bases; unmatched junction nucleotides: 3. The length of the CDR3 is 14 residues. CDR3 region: CASSTGLATDTQYF. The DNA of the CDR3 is TGCGCCAGCAGTACCGGACTAGCGACAGATACGCAGTATTTT.

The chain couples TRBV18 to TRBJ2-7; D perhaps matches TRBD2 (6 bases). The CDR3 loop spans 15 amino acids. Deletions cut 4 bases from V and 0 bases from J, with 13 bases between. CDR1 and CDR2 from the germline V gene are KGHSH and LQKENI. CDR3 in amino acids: CASSLPSASSYEQYF. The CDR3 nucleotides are TGTGCCAGCTCACTTCCTAGCGCCAGCTCCTACGAGCAGTACTTC.

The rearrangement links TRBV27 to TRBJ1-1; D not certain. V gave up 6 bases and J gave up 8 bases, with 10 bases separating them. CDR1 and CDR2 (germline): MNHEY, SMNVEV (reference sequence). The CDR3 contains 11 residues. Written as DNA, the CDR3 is TGTGCCAGCAGAGGCGCGGGGGAAGCTTTCTTT. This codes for CASRGAGEAFF.